This T cell receptor beta chain was profiled in a study of beta chain features in type 1 diabetes. Study at large: What patients shared with healthy donors was a similar profile of age, gender and cell yields.

The isolated RNA, all of it, was reverse transcribed, so expressed TCRB transcripts were what got sequenced. Only in-frame clones appear in the TCRdb table, and some are missing; sequencing was by immunoSEQ multiplex PCR. The repertoire has fewer than 250,000 clones, over 7.5% of them found once; the top ten carry just under 0.035%. This clone was seen a handful of times. The antigen is not known. General study points: Researchers report that Type 1 diabetes patients had moderately but significantly shorter TCRB CDR3s across all four CD4+ subsets. VDJ junctions sequenced from type 1 diabetes patients showed fewer insertions and more deletions.

Sequenced sample: naive CD4+ T cells from blood. The receptor comes from a woman between 18 and 30 years old in good health.

The DNA of the CDR3 is TGCGCCAGCAGCTACACCCGCCCAGGGGGTCCCTACAATGAGCAGTTCTTC. It is translated as CASSYTRPGGPYNEQFF. The chain joins TRBV4-1 to TRBJ2-1; 7 nucleotides line up with TRBD1. Unmatched junction bases numbered 12, after V lost 5 bases and J lost 2 bases. The V gene's germline CDR1 is MGHRA and CDR2 YSYEKL. The CDR3 sequence is 17 residues long.